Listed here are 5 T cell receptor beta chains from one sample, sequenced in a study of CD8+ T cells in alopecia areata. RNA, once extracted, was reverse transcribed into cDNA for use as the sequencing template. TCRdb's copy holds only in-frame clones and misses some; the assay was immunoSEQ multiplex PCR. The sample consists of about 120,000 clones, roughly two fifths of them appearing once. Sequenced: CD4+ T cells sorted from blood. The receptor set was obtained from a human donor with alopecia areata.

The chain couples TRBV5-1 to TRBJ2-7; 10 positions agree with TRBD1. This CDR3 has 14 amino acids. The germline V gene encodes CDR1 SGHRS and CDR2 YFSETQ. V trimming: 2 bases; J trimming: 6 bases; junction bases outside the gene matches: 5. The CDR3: CASSFRDRGGEQYF. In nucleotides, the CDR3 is TGCGCCAGCAGCTTTCGGGACAGGGGCGGCGAGCAGTACTTC.

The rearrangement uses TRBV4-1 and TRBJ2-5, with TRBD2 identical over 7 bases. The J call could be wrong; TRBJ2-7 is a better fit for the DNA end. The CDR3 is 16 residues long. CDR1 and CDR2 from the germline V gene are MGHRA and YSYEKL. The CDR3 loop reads CASSPKLSAGAYEQYF. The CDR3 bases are TGCGCCAGCAGCCCAAAACTGAGTGCGGGGGCCTACGAGCAGTACTTC.

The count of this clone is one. CDR3 sequence (DNA): TGCGCCAGCAGCTGGAACAATGAGCAGTTCTTC. As protein: CASSWNNEQFF. V is TRBV5-1 and J is TRBJ2-1; D not resolved. The CDR3 sequence is 11 residues long. V was cut by 3 bases and J by 5 bases, with 3 bases left in between. Germline loops: CDR1 SGHRS, CDR2 YFSETQ.

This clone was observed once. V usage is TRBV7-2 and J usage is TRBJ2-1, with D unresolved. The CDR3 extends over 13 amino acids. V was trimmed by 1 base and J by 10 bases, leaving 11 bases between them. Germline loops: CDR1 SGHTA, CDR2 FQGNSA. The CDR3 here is CASSLDILLEQFF. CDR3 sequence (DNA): TGTGCCAGCAGCTTAGATATACTATTAGAGCAGTTCTTC.

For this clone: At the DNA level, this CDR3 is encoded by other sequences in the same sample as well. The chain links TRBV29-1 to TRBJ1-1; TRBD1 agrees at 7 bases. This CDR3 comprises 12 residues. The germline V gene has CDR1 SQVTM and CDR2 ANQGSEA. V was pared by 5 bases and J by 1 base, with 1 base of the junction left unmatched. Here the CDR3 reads CSVKGANTEAFF. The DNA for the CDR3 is TGCAGCGTTAAGGGGGCGAACACTGAAGCTTTCTTT.